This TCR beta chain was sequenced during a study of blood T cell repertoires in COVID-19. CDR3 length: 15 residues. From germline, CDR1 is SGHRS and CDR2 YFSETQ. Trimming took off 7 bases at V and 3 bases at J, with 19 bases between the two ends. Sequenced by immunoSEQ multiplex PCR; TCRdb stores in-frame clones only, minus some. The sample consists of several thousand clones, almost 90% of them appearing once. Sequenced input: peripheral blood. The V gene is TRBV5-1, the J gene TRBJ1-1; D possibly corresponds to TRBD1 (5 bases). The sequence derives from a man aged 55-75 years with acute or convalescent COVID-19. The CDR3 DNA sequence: TGCGCCAGCGCTCCCTTGGGGCGCTGGGACACTGAAGCTTTCTTT. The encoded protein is CASAPLGRWDTEAFF. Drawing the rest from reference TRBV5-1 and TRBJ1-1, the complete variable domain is KAGVTQTPRYLIKTRGQQVTLSCSPISGHRSVSWYQQTPGQGLQFLFEYFSETQRNKGNFPGRFSGRQFSNSRSEMNVSTLELGDSALYLCASAPLGRWDTEAFFGQGTRLTVV.